Shown below are 22 T cell receptor beta chains from a single sample sequenced in a study of Graves' ophthalmopathy and Graves' hyperthyroidism. The TCR beta CDR3 regions underwent amplification from RNA transcripts. Scientists carried out first-round RT-PCR using HTBI primers and then a second-round multiplex PCR. TCRdb reprocessed the multiplex PCR reads with MiXCR, giving one entry per CDR3 protein. The table records just over 400,000 distinct CDR3 sequences, under 25% of them present only once. The sample consisted of peripheral blood. The receptors originated from a woman aged 18-29 years with stable Graves' hyperthyroidism.

This clonotype was counted at least ten times. This rearrangement joins TRBV5-5 to TRBJ2-2, with TRBD2 as a possible D gene (6 bases). CDR3 length: 16 residues. Trimming took off 0 bases at V and 4 bases at J, with 13 bases between the two ends. Germline CDR1 reads SGHKS; CDR2 reads YYEKEE (reference sequence). Written as DNA, the CDR3 is TGTGCCAGCAGCTTGGAACCGACTAGTACCACCGGGGAGCTGTTTTTT. Translated: CASSLEPTSTTGELFF.

There are many counts of this clonotype. The rearrangement links TRBV29-1 to TRBJ1-1, with D possibly TRBD1 on 5 matching bases. Germline V gene sequence: CDR1 SQVTM, CDR2 ANQGSEA. The CDR3 consists of 12 residues. The V and J ends lost 3 bases and 4 bases respectively, with 9 bases between them. For the CDR3, the DNA is TGCAGCGTTGACGGGAGGGGCACTGAAGCTTTCTTT. Its protein is CSVDGRGTEAFF.

There are many counts of this clonotype. The conserved closing phenylalanine or tryptophan is absent in this CDR3, likely reflecting a read error. It is unclear where the CDR3 begins or ends on the DNA, so no DNA is shown, and the CDR3 is as TCRdb lists it. The chain couples TRBV7-9 to TRBJ1-2; the table names TRBD1, a call not compared with the DNA. Looked up from germline, CDR1 is SEHNR and CDR2 is FQNEAQ (reference sequence). The CDR3 region is 14 residues in length, termini included. The CDR3 region is CASSPQDGTPLTLS.

This clonotype was found many times. This sequence joins TRBV12-3 or TRBV12-4 and TRBJ1-1; TRBD1 matches 7 bases. CDR3 length: 16 amino acids. Germline trimming cut 6 bases from V and 4 bases from J; bases unmatched to any gene: 14. The DNA for the CDR3 is TGTGCCAGCAGCCGCCCGACAGGGCTCGGTGTCACTGAAGCTTTCTTT. Encoded protein: CASSRPTGLGVTEAFF.

Concerning this clonotype: A read error may explain this, as a much larger clone is one base away. The chain uses TRBV20-1 and TRBJ2-6, with D perhaps matching TRBD2 (5 bases). Germline CDR1 and CDR2: DFQATT and SNEGSKA (reference sequence). The CDR3 is made up of 16 amino acids. CDR3: CSARSRLAAGANVLTF. The CDR3, as DNA: TGCAGTGCTAGATCTCGGCTAGCAGCTGGAGCCAACGTCCTGACTTTC.

This clonotype was counted many times. The rearrangement links TRBV10-3 to TRBJ2-7, with D uncertain. Trimming left V 4 bases short and J 2 bases short, with 12 bases between. Germline CDR1 reads ENHRY; CDR2 reads SYGVKD. CDR3 length: 14 residues. CDR3 nucleotide sequence: TGTGCCATCAGTGCCAGCTCCAAGGCCTACGAGCAGTACTTC. Encoded protein: CAISASSKAYEQYF.

This clonotype occurred many times. This chain uses TRBV12-3 or TRBV12-4 with TRBJ2-7, with TRBD2 matching over 7 bases. Trimming at V came to 6 bases and at J to 0 bases, leaving 5 bases not matched to a gene. This CDR3 spans 14 amino acids. CDR3 loop: CASRGGRDSYEQYF. CDR3 nucleotide sequence: TGTGCCAGCAGGGGAGGGCGGGACTCCTACGAGCAGTACTTC.

The V and J genes are TRBV6-1 and TRBJ1-1; D ambiguous. This CDR3 spans 11 amino acids. Germline loops: CDR1 MNHNS, CDR2 SASEGT. The V end lost 8 bases, the J end lost 6 bases, and 10 bases lay between the germline ends. In DNA, the CDR3 is TGTGCCAGCGGAAGTATCGCTGAAGCTTTCTTT. This codes for CASGSIAEAFF.

About this clonotype itself: Germline is not matched at one junction end, which may reflect a read error. The chain recombines TRBV20-1 with TRBJ2-2; 8 positions match TRBD1. The germline V gene encodes CDR1 DFQATT and CDR2 SNEGSKA (reference sequence). CDR3 size: 16 residues. As DNA, the CDR3 is TGCAGTGCGGTAGCCATGTTAGTGGGGACAGGCGGGGAGCTGTGTTTT. This codes for CSAVAMLVGTGGELCF.

This clonotype was recorded a few times. The rearrangement joins TRBV5-1 to TRBJ2-7; D is ambiguous. Looked up from germline, CDR1 is SGHRS and CDR2 is YFSETQ. The CDR3 loop spans 14 amino acids. V was pared by 2 bases and J by 1 base, with 10 bases between. The CDR3 spells CASSFNSDSYEQYF. CDR3 in DNA: TGCGCCAGCAGCTTTAACAGCGATTCCTACGAGCAGTACTTC.

This clonotype has at least ten counts. A much larger clonotype is one base distant, so this may be a read error. The rearrangement links TRBV6-2 or TRBV6-3 to TRBJ1-2, with D tentatively TRBD1 (5 bases). Germline assignment: CDR1 MNHEY and CDR2 SVGEGT. V was pared by 4 bases and J by 5 bases, with 11 bases between. This CDR3 has 13 amino acids. The CDR3 protein is CASSLWQGYGYTF. The DNA for the CDR3 is TGTGCCAGCAGTTTGTGGCAGGGATATGGCTACACCTTC.

This clonotype occurred many times. The gene calls are TRBV30 and TRBJ1-3; D call uncertain. Germline V gives CDR1 GTSNPN, CDR2 SVGIG (reference sequence). The CDR3 covers 17 residues. V was shortened by 0 bases and J by 0 bases, with 15 bases between the two germline ends. In DNA, the CDR3 is TGTGCCTGGAGTGTACCCGACACCTCCATCTCTGGAAACACCATATATTTT. Translated: CAWSVPDTSISGNTIYF.

There are many counts of this clonotype. The rearrangement uses TRBV3-1 and TRBJ1-2, with D hard to call. From germline, CDR1 is LGHDT and CDR2 YNNKEL (reference sequence). This CDR3 spans 11 amino acids. V lost 3 bases, J lost 4 bases, and 3 bases lay in between. CDR3 sequence (DNA): TGTGCCAGCAGCCACGCCTATGGCTACACCTTC. It yields the protein CASSHAYGYTF.

The chain recombines TRBV5-8 with TRBJ2-5, with TRBD2 as a possible D gene (6 bases). This CDR3 has 14 amino acids. Trimming removed 4 bases from V and 2 bases from J, with 12 bases in between. In germline, CDR1 is SGHTS, CDR2 YDEGEE. For the CDR3, the DNA is TGTGCCAGCAGCAATAGGAGGGGACAAGAGACCCAGTACTTC. Protein sequence: CASSNRRGQETQYF.

The sample holds many counts of this clonotype. This chain joins TRBV9 and TRBJ2-7, with D possibly being TRBD1 or TRBD2 (5 bases each). From germline, CDR1 is SGDLS and CDR2 YYNGEE. The CDR3 is 13 amino acids. Trimming cost V 3 bases and J 3 bases, with 10 bases left between them. This chain's CDR3 is CASSAGAYYEQYF. CDR3 coding DNA: TGTGCCAGCAGCGCCGGGGCCTACTACGAGCAGTACTTC.

A note on this clonotype: This may arise from a read error, as a much more abundant clone is one base away. This chain links TRBV6-2 or TRBV6-3 with TRBJ2-5, with D perhaps matching TRBD2 (5 bases). The V end lost 5 bases, the J end lost 7 bases, and 11 bases lay between the germline ends. Germline loops: CDR1 MNHEY, CDR2 SVGEGT. The CDR3 is 12 amino acids. The CDR3 region has the DNA TGTGCCAGCAGTAGGAGGAAGGCGACCCAGTACTTC. Protein product: CASSRRKATQYF.

This clonotype has only a few counts. The chain couples TRBV20-1 to TRBJ2-7, with TRBD2 identical over 13 bases. The V gene end was trimmed by 5 bases and the J gene end by 0 bases; junction bases not matched to a gene: 4. Germline-derived CDR1 and CDR2 are DFQATT and SNEGSKA (reference sequence). The CDR3 contains 15 residues. CDR3 sequence reads: CSAPGLAGSSYEQYF. In DNA form, the CDR3 reads TGCAGTGCTCCGGGACTAGCGGGGAGCTCCTACGAGCAGTACTTC.

This clonotype appeared many times. The chain combines TRBV11-2 with TRBJ2-7; D uncertain. This CDR3 has 16 residues. Germline CDR1 SGHAT, CDR2 FQNNGV. Trimming shortened V by 5 bases and J by 2 bases, and 19 bases separated the two germline ends. Written as DNA, the CDR3 is TGTGCCAGCAGCCCCCCCGGGCCAAACGCGGCCTACGAGCAGTACTTC. Residues: CASSPPGPNAAYEQYF.

This clonotype was seen many times. This rearrangement joins TRBV10-1 to TRBJ1-3; D not certain. V shed 3 bases and J shed 2 bases, with 14 bases lying between them. Germline CDR1 and CDR2: WNHNN and SYGVQD (reference sequence). The CDR3 spans 16 residues. As DNA, the CDR3 is TGCGCCAGCAGTGAACGGGATCTAGTAGCTGGAAACACCATATATTTT. Translating gives CASSERDLVAGNTIYF.

This clonotype came up many times. The chain recombines TRBV2 with TRBJ1-5, with 7 bases lining up with TRBD1. Losses at the gene ends were 1 base for V and 1 base for J; bases not matched to a gene: 4. Germline assignment: CDR1 SNHLY and CDR2 FYNNEI. This CDR3 has 16 residues. CDR3 protein: CASSEEGAGSNQPQHF. In nucleotides, the CDR3 is TGTGCCAGCAGTGAAGAGGGGGCAGGGAGCAATCAGCCCCAGCATTTT.

The rearrangement uses TRBV6-1 and TRBJ1-5, with 7 bases fitting TRBD1. The CDR3 is 14 amino acids. The V and J ends lost 4 bases and 11 bases, in that order; junction bases with no gene match: 11. Germline V gene data show CDR1 as MNHNS and CDR2 as SASEGT. The CDR3 here is CASSVGQVGRSQHF. The CDR3 coding sequence is TGTGCCAGCAGTGTAGGACAGGTAGGGAGGTCCCAGCATTTT.

About this clonotype itself: The conserved phenylalanine or tryptophan normally closing the CDR3 is absent here, so this likely arose from a read error. V and J are TRBV7-3 and TRBJ2-5, with no clear D. Germline CDR1 and CDR2: SGHTA and FQGTGA. With 1 base removed from V and 2 bases from J, the gap between germline ends came to 5 bases. There are 13 residues in the CDR3. The CDR3 DNA reads TGTGCCAGCAGCTTAATCTGGCAAGAGACCCAGTACTCC. Amino acids: CASSLIWQETQYS.